The 6 T cell receptor beta chains below were found in one sample sequenced in a study of CD8 T cells in Susac syndrome. Random hexamers were used to reverse transcribe the RNA input (about 0.5 to 1 ug). TCRdb reanalysed the immunoSEQ multiplex PCR reads using MiXCR and keeps one entry per CDR3 protein. This sample has under 200,000 distinct CDR3 sequences; approximately 94% occur once, and the top ten carry 0.12%. The sample taken for sequencing was CD4+ T cells from PBMCs. These TCRs come from a human donor with Susac syndrome.

This rearrangement joins TRBV20-1 to TRBJ1-1; TRBD1 is a possible D gene (5 bases). The V end was cut by 0 bases, the J end by 7 bases, with 6 bases between. Per germline, CDR1 DFQATT and CDR2 SNEGSKA (reference sequence). The CDR3 is 11 amino acids. CDR3 DNA: TGCAGTGCTAGAGATCAGGGTGAAGCTTTCTTT. Protein product: CSARDQGEAFF.

This clonotype turned up a few times. The chain combines TRBV11-2 with TRBJ2-2; no reliable D call. Germline CDR1 and CDR2: SGHAT and FQNNGV. The ends were cut back, 5 bases at V and 2 bases at J, with 3 bases in the middle. The CDR3 is 12 residues long. The CDR3 DNA follows: TGTGCCAGCAGCCATAACACCGGGGAGCTGTTTTTT. Amino acid sequence: CASSHNTGELFF.

This clonotype was recorded only once. The chain combines TRBV3-1 with TRBJ1-1; tentative D call: TRBD1 (6 bases). Germline V CDR1 and CDR2: LGHDT, YNNKEL (reference sequence). The V end lost 2 bases, the J end lost 11 bases, and 15 bases lay between the germline ends. The CDR3 is 13 amino acids. The CDR3, as DNA: TGTGCCAGCAGCCAAAGATACGAACAGGGTGCTTTCTTT. Translated, it gives CASSQRYEQGAFF.

V gene TRBV5-4 combines with J gene TRBJ1-2; D gene unclear. The CDR3 runs 14 residues. V was pared by 4 bases and J by 2 bases, with 12 bases between. Germline CDR1 is SGHNT and CDR2 is YYREEE (reference sequence). The CDR3 loop is CASSPLPANYGYTF. CDR3 bases: TGTGCCAGCAGCCCCCTCCCAGCCAACTATGGCTACACCTTC.

The V call is TRBV29-1, the J call TRBJ1-4; D perhaps matches TRBD1 (6 bases). Germline loops: CDR1 SQVTM, CDR2 ANQGSEA. The CDR3 has 15 residues. Trimming left V 6 bases short and J 0 bases short, with 14 bases between. The CDR3 loop reads CSVRTGTATNEKLFF. As DNA, the CDR3 is TGCAGCGTCCGAACAGGGACCGCAACTAATGAAAAACTGTTTTTT. The full variable domain, in which reference TRBV29-1 and TRBJ1-4 provide the parts outside the CDR3, is SAVISQKPSRDICQRGTSLTIQCQVDSQVTMMFWYRQQPGQSLTLIATANQGSEATYESGFVIDKFPISRPNLTFSTLTVSNMSPEDSSIYLCSVRTGTATNEKLFFGSGTQLSVL.

CDR3 nucleotide sequence: TGCAGTGCTAGAGTCAGAAATGAAGATGCCCAGTACTTC. Its protein is CSARVRNEDAQYF. V and J are TRBV20-1 and TRBJ2-5; D is undetermined. Trimming removed 1 base from V and 9 bases from J, with 15 bases in between. This CDR3 has 13 residues. The V gene's germline CDR1 is DFQATT and CDR2 SNEGSKA (reference sequence).